The clone carrying this T cell receptor beta chain was counted ten times or more. The antigen remains undetermined. As to time point: newly diagnosed GD, antithyroid drugs for less than 3 months. After RNA was extracted from PBMCs, the TCR library was made from it. Each patient gave approximately 8.1 milliliters of EDTA-anticoagulated peripheral blood. In building TCR beta libraries, iRepertoire HTBI primers were used together with Arm-PCR of CDR3 regions. TCRdb re-called the multiplex PCR reads through MiXCR, storing one row per CDR3 protein. The sample holds about 370,000 distinct CDR3 sequences; around 15% are singletons and the top ten take around a fifth. The record originates from a study of regulatory T cells in long-lasting Graves disease. Study-wide results and caveats: New patients shared fewer public clonotypes (about 1,000) than persistent patients did (around 3,000).

CDR1 is SGHKS, CDR2 YYEKEE, per germline (reference sequence). This CDR3 spans 18 amino acids. Trimming removed 4 bases at V and 0 bases at J, with 22 bases between. V and J are TRBV5-5 and TRBJ1-2; D call uncertain. The receptor's source is a female donor with Graves disease. Sample: peripheral blood mononuclear cells (PBMCs), taken at new diagnosis, from a patient treated with antithyroid drugs. In nucleotides, the CDR3 is TGTGCCAGCAGCCCCGTAGTCTTGGCCCACCGGACTAACTATGGCTACACCTTC. Its translation: CASSPVVLAHRTNYGYTF.